The clone carrying this TCR beta chain was observed a few times. Its antigen remains unidentified. Per germline, CDR1 KGHSH and CDR2 LQKENI. The CDR3 is 14 residues long. V dropped 4 bases and J dropped 8 bases, with 14 bases sitting between them. This specimen belongs to a study of blood T cells in healthy people across ages. Study at large: Per two T cells, template switching captured roughly one barcoded beta molecule.

Whole-study findings and limits: Among T cells, TCR beta diversity per million cells dropped roughly linearly as age rose.

For the second PCR, which ran for about 7 to 11 cycles, a sample-barcoded 5' primer and a J-beta primer mix were used. A minimum of 3 million CDR3-containing paired-end reads was obtained for each sample. TCRdb passed the 5' RACE reads through MiXCR, listing each CDR3 protein once. The table has some 730,000 distinct CDR3 sequences, over 20% seen once. The rearrangement joins TRBV18 to TRBJ1-4, with D perhaps matching TRBD1 (6 bases). Sequencing was carried out using blood. This receptor was identified in a man between 65 and 79 years old in good health. The CDR3 reads CASSLEGDGEKLFF. CDR3 sequence (DNA): TGTGCCAGCTCACTCGAGGGGGATGGAGAAAAACTGTTTTTT.